The T cell receptor (beta chain) described here comes from a study of T cell responses to AZD1222 COVID-19 vaccine. General observations from the study: Repertoires in all cases were sampled only once the peak T cell response had passed.

Germline V gene sequence: CDR1 SGHTA, CDR2 FQGNSA. V lost 5 bases and J 12 bases, leaving 20 bases between the germline ends. This CDR3 region has 15 residues. Comments on this clone: Its antigen is not known.

The method was immunoSEQ multiplex PCR; TCRdb's version includes in-frame clones alone and lacks a portion of them. This table has some 190,000 clones, approximately 91% appearing once. The clonotype was recovered from an adult who received the AZD1222 COVID-19 vaccine. The V gene is TRBV7-2, the J gene TRBJ1-6, with D uncertain. The sample consisted of peripheral blood, taken 28 days after the second AZD1222 dose. In DNA form, the CDR3 reads TGTGCCAGCAGCCCCCCACTAGGGAGGGTTATACCCCTCCACTTT. Protein product: CASSPPLGRVIPLHF.